This entry concerns a single T cell receptor (beta chain). V shed 5 bases and J shed 3 bases, with 5 bases lying between them. The length of the CDR3 is 11 residues. CDR1 is LNHDA, CDR2 SQIVND, per germline (reference sequence). This entry comes from a study of cytomegalovirus exposure and HLA in healthy donors. The PCR had 60 Vbeta and 13 Jbeta primers. This table comes from immunoSEQ multiplex PCR, and its TCRdb copy is limited to in-frame clones, with some not included. The table has 90,000 to 150,000 clones, 74% seen once. Sequencing input: PBMCs. This TCR was recovered from a human donor in good health. The chain combines TRBV19 with TRBJ2-7; a possible D gene is TRBD2 (5 bases). CDR3 bases: TGTGCCAGTAGTCGGGACTACGAGCAGTACTTC. This sequence encodes CASSRDYEQYF. Together with reference TRBV19 and TRBJ2-7, the CDR3 gives the full variable domain: DGGITQSPKYLFRKEGQNVTLSCEQNLNHDAMYWYRQDPGQGLRLIYYSQIVNDFQKGDIAEGYSVSREKKESFPLTVTSAQKNPTAFYLCASSRDYEQYFGPGTRLTVT.